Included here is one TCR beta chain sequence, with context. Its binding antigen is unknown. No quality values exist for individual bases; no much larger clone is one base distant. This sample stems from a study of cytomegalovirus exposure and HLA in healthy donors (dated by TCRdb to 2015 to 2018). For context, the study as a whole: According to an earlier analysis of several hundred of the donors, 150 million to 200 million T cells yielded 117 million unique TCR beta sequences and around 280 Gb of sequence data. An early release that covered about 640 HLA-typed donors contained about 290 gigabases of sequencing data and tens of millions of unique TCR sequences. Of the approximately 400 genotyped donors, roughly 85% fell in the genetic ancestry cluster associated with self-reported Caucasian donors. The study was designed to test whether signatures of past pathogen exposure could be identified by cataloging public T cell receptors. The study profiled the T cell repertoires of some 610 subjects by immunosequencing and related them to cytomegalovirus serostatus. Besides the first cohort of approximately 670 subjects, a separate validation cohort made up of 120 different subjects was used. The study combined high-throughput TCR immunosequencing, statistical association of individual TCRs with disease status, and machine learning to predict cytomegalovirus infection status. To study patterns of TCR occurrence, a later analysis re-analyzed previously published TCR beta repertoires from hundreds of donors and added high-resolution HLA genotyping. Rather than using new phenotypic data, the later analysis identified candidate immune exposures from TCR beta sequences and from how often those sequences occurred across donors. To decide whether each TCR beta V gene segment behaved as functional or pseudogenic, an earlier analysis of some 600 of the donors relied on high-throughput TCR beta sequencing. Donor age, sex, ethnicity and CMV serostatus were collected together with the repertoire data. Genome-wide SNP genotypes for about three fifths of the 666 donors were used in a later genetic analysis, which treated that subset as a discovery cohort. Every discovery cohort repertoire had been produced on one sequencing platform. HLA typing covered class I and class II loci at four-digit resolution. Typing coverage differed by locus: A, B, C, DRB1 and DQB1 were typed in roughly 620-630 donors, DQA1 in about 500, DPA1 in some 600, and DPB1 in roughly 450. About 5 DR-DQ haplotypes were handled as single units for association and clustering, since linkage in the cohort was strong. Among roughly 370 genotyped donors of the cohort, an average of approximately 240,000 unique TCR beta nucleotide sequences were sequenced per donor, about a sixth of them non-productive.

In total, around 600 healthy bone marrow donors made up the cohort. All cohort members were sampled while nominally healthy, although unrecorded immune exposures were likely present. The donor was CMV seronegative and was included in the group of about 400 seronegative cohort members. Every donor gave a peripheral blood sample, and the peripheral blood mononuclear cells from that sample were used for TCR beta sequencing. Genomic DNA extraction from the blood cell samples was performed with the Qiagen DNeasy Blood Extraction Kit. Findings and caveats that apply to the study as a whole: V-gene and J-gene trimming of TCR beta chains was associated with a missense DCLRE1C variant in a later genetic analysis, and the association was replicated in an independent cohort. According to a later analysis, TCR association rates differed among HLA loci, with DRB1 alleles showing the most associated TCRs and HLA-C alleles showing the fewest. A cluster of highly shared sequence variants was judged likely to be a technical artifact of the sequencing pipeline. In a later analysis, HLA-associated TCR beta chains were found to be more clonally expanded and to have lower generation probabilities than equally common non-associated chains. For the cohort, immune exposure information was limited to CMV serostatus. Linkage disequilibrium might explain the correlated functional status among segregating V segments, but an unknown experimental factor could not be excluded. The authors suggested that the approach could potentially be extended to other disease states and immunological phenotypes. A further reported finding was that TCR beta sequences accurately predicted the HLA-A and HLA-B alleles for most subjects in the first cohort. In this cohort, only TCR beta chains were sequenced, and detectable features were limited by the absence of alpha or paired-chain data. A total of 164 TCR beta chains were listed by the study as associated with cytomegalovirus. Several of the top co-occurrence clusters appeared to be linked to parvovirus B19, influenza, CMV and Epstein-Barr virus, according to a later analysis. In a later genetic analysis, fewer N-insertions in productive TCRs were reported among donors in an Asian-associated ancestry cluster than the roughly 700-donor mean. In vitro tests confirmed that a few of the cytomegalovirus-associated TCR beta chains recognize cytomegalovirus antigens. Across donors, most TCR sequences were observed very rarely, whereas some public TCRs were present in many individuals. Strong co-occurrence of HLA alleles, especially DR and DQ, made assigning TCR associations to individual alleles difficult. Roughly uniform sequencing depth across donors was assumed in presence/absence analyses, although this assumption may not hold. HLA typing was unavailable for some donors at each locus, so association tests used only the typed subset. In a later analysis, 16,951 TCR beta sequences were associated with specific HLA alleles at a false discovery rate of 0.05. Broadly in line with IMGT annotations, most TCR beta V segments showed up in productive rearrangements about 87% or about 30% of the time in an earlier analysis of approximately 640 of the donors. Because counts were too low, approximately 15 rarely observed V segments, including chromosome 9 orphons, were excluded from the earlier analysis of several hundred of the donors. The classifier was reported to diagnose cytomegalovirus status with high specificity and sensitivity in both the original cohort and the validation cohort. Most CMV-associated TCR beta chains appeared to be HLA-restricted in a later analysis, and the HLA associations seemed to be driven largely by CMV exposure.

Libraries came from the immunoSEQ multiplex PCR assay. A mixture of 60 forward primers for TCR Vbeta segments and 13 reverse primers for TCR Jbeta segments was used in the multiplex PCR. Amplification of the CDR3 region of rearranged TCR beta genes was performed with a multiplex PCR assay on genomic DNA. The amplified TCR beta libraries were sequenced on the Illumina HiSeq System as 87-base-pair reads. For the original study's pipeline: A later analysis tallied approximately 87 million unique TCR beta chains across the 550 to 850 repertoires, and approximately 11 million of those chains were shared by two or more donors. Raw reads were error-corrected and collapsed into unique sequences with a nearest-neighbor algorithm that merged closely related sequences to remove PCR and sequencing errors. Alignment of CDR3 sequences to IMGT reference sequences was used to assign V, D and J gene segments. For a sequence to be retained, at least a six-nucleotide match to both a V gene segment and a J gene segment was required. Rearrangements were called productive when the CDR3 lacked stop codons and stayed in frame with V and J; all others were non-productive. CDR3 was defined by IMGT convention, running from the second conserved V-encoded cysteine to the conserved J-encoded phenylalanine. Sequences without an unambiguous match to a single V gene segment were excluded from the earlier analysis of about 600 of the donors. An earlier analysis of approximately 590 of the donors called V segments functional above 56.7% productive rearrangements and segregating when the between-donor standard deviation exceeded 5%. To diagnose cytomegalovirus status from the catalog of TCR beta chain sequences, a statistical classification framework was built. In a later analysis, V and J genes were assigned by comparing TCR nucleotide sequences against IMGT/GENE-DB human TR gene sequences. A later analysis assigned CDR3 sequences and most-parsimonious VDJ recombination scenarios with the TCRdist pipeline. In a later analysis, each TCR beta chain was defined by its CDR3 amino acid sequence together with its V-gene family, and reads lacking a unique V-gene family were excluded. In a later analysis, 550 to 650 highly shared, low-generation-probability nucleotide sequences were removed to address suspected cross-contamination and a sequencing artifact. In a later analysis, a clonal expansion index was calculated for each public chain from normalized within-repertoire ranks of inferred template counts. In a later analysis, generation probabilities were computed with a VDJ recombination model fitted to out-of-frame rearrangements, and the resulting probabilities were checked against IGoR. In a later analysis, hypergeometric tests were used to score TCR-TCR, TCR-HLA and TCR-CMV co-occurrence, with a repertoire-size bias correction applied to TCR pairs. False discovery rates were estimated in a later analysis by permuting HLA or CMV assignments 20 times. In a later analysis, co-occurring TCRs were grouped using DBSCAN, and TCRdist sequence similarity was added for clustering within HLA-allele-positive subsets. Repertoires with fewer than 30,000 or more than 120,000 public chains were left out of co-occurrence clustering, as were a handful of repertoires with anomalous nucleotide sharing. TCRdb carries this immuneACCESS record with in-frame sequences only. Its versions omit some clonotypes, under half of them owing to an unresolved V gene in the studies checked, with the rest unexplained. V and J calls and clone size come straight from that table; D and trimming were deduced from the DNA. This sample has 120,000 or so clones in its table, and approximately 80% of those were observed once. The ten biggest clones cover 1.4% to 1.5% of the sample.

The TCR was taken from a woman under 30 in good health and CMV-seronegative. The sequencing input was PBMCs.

In nucleotide form, the sequence is TGTGCCAGCAACAGGGGGCGCTTCCCAAACACTGAAGCTTTCTTT. Its translation is CASNRGRFPNTEAFF. Here the chain combines TRBV6-5 and TRBJ1-1; TRBD1 agrees with 9 junctional bases. Including the terminal cysteine and phenylalanine, the CDR3 comprises 15 residues. Only the CDR3 DNA stays, 45 bases, in frame from base 1. The germline V gene gives CDR1 as MNHEY and CDR2 as SVGAGI. Clipping removes 7 bases from V and 2 bases from J, with 8 as the unmatched junction base count.